This T cell receptor (beta chain) was sequenced in a study of blood T cell repertoires in COVID-19. Study-wide context: Researchers got acute and convalescent COVID-19 samples from the United States, Italy and Spain. Sample material is recorded as cDNA or gDNA derived from T cells, B-cell-depleted T cells, or PBMCs.

Original processing notes: Reference gene primer amplification gave estimated nucleated cell counts. Measured with immunoSEQ multiplex PCR; TCRdb has only the in-frame clones, and not every one. V, J and clone size were drawn from that table, and D and trimming were deduced from the DNA. The sample includes tens of thousands of clones, approximately 85% seen only once; the top ten take around 35%. The sample taken for sequencing was peripheral blood. This TCR derives from a man in his 70s with acute or convalescent COVID-19.

CDR3 in DNA: TGTGCCAGCAGCTTAACGGCGGGGCTTAACACTGAAGCTTTCTTT. It yields the protein CASSLTAGLNTEAFF. The chain is built from TRBV7-3 and TRBJ1-1; possible D gene TRBD1, 5 bases. The CDR3 covers 15 residues. Germline-derived CDR1 and CDR2 are SGHTA and FQGTGA. The V end was cut by 0 bases, the J end by 2 bases, with 10 bases between.